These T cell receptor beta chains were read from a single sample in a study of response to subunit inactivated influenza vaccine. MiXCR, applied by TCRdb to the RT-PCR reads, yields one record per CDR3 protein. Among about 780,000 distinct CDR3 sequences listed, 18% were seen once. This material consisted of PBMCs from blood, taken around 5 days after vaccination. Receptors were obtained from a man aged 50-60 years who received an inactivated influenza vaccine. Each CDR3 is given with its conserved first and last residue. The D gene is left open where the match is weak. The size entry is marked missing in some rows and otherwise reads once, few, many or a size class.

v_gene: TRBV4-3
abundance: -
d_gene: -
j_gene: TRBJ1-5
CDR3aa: CASSISWAGTAPQHF
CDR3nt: TGCGCCAGCAGCATTAGTTGGGCCGGGACTGCACCCCAGCATTTT

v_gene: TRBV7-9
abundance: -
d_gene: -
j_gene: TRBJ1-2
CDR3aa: CASSQGDGVNYGYTF
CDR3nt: TGTGCCAGCAGCCAAGGAGATGGAGTTAACTATGGCTACACCTTC

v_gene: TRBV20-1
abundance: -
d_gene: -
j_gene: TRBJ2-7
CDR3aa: CSAIGAAPYEQYF
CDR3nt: TGCAGTGCTATCGGGGCGGCCCCCTACGAGCAGTACTTC

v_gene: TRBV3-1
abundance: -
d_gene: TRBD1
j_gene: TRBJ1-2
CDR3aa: CASSQGDRGQKGYTF
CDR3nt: TGTGCCAGCAGCCAGGGGGACAGGGGGCAGAAGGGCTACACCTTC

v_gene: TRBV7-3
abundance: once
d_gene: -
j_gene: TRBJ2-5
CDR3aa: CASSSTVQETQYF
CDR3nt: TGTGCCAGCAGCTCGACAGTCCAAGAGACCCAGTACTTC

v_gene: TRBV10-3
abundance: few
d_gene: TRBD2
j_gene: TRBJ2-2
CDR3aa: CAIYGTSGGGTGELFF
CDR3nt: TGTGCCATCTACGGGACCAGCGGGGGAGGGACCGGGGAGCTGTTTTTT

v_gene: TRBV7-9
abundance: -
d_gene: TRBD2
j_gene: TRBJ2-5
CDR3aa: CASSLASGGRQETQYF
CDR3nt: TGTGCCAGCAGCTTAGCTAGCGGGGGGCGCCAAGAGACCCAGTACTTC

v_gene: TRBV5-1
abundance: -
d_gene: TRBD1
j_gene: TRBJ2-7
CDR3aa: CASQDRSSYEQYF
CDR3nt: TGCGCCAGTCAGGACAGGTCCTCCTACGAGCAGTACTTC

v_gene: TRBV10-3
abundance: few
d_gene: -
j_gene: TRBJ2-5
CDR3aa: CAISDGRQETQYF
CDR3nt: TGTGCCATCAGTGATGGCCGTCAGGAGACCCAGTACTTC

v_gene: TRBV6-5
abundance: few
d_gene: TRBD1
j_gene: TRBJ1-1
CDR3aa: CASSSLGQGAMGWNTEAFF
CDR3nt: TGTGCCAGCAGTTCCTTGGGACAGGGGGCGATGGGGTGGAACACTGAAGCTTTCTTT

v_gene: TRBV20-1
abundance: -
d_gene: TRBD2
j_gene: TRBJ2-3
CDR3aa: CSASRQTSGSRDTQYF
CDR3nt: TGCAGTGCTAGTCGCCAAACTAGCGGGAGTAGGGATACGCAGTATTTT

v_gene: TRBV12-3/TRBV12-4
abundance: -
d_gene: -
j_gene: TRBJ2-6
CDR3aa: CASSLNGVGTRRSGANVLTF
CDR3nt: TGTGCCAGCAGTTTGAATGGCGTGGGGACAAGGCGATCTGGGGCCAACGTCCTGACTTTC

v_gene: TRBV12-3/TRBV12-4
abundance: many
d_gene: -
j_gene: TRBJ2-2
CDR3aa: CASSYGTGELFF
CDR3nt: TGTGCCAGCAGTTATGGGACCGGGGAGCTGTTTTTT

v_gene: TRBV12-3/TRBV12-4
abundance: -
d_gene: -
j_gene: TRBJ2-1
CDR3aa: CASSTQGAFIYNEQFF
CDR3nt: TGTGCCAGCAGTACCCAAGGGGCTTTTATATACAATGAGCAGTTCTTC

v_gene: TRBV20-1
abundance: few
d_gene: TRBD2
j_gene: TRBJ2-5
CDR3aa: CSARSGGRASETQYF
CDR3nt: TGCAGTGCTAGATCTGGCGGGAGGGCCTCAGAGACCCAGTACTTC

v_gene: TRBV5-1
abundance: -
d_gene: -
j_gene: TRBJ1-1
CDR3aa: CASSPGSAVNTEAFF
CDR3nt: TGCGCCAGCAGCCCAGGCTCTGCGGTGAACACTGAAGCTTTCTTT

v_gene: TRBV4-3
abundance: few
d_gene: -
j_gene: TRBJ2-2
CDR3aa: CASSPPLGLFF
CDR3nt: TGCGCCAGCAGCCCGCCCTTGGGGCTGTTTTTT

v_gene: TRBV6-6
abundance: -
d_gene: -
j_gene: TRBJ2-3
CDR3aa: CASSSSVGDTQYF
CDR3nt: TGTGCCAGCAGTTCGTCGGTGGGAGATACGCAGTATTTT

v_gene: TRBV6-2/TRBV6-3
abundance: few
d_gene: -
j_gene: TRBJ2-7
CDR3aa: CASSPTSIEQYF
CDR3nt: TGTGCCAGCAGCCCAACCTCTATCGAGCAGTACTTC

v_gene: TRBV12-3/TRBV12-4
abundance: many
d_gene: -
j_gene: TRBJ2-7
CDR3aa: CASSSRTASSYEQYF
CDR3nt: TGTGCCAGCAGTTCCCGGACAGCTAGCTCCTACGAGCAGTACTTC

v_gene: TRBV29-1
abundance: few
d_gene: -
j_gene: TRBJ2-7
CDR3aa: CSVEVTGGPSSYEQYF
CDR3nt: TGCAGCGTTGAAGTTACTGGGGGTCCCAGCTCCTACGAGCAGTACTTC

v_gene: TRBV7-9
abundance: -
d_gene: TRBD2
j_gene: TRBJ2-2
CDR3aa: CASSFPEGGTDTGELFF
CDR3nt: TGTGCCAGCAGCTTCCCTGAGGGAGGGACGGACACCGGGGAGCTGTTTTTT

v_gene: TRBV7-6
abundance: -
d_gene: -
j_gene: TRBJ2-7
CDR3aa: CASSLVDARHGEQYF
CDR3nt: TGTGCCAGCAGCTTAGTTGACGCTAGACACGGCGAGCAGTACTTC

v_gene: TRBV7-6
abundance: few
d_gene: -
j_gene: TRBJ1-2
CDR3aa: CASSPSGTSYGYTF
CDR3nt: TGTGCCAGCAGCCCATCAGGGACAAGCTATGGCTACACCTTC

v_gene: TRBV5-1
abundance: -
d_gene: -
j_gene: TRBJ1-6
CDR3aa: CASSYSPGSFNSPLHF
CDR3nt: TGCGCCAGCAGCTATTCTCCGGGGTCTTTCAATTCACCCCTCCACTTT

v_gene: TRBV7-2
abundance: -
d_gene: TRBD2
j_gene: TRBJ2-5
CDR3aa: CASSQALAGSQTQYF
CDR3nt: TGTGCCAGCAGCCAAGCCTTAGCGGGCAGCCAGACCCAGTACTTC

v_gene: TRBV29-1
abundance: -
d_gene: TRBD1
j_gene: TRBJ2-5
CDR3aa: CSGGQAQETQYF
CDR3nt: TGCAGCGGGGGACAGGCCCAAGAGACCCAGTACTTC

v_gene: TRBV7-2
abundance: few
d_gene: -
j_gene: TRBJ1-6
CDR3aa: CASSLVYRKDSPLHF
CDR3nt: TGTGCCAGCAGCTTAGTTTATCGGAAGGATTCACCCCTCCACTTT

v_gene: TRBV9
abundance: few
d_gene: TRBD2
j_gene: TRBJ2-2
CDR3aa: CASSVEGTSGATGELFF
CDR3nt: TGTGCCAGCAGCGTAGAAGGGACTAGCGGAGCCACCGGGGAGCTGTTTTTT

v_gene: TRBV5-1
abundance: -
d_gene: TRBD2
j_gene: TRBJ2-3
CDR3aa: CASSLGGRAPDTQYF
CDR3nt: TGCGCCAGCAGCTTGGGCGGGAGGGCCCCAGATACGCAGTATTTT

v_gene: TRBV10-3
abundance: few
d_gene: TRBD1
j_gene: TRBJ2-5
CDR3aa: CAIRTGFQETQYF
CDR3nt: TGTGCCATCAGGACAGGGTTTCAAGAGACCCAGTACTTC

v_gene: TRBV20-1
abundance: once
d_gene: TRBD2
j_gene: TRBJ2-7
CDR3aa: CSARRTRGEQYF
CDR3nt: TGCAGTGCTAGAAGGACTAGAGGCGAGCAGTACTTC

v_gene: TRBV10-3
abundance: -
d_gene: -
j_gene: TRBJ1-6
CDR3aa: CAISESQDHNSPLHF
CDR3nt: TGTGCCATCAGTGAGTCCCAGGACCATAATTCACCCCTCCACTTT

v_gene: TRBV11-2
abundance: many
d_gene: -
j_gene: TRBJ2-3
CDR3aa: CASSSAYWERIRTDTQYF
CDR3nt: TGTGCCAGCAGCTCCGCTTATTGGGAGCGGATACGCACAGATACGCAGTATTTT

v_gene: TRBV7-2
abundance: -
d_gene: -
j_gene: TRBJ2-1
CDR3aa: CASSWQRNNEQFF
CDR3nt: TGTGCCAGCAGCTGGCAAAGAAACAATGAGCAGTTCTTC

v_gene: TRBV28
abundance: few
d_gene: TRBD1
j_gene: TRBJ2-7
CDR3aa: CASSSTGESYEQYF
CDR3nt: TGTGCCAGCAGTTCAACAGGGGAGAGCTACGAGCAGTACTTC

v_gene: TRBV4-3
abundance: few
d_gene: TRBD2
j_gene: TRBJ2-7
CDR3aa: CASSQALAGFRSYEQYF
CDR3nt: TGCGCCAGCAGCCAAGCTCTAGCGGGGTTTCGCTCCTACGAGCAGTACTTC

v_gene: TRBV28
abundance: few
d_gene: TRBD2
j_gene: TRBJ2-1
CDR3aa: CASSFPGRYNEQFF
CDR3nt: TGTGCCAGCAGTTTTCCCGGGAGGTACAATGAGCAGTTCTTC

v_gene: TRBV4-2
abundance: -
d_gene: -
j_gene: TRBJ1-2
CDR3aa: CASSQVGFYGYTF
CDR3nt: TGTGCCAGCAGCCAAGTGGGGTTCTATGGCTACACCTTC

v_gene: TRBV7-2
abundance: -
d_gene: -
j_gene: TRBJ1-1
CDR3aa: CASSPTGTNTEAFF
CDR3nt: TGTGCCAGCAGTCCCACAGGGACTAACACTGAAGCTTTCTTT

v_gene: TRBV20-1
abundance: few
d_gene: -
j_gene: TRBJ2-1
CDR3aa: CSARDPETVYNEQFF
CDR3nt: TGCAGTGCTAGAGACCCTGAGACAGTTTACAATGAGCAGTTCTTC

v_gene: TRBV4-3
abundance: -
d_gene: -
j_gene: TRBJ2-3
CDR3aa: CASSQDPRATQYF
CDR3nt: TGCGCCAGCAGCCAAGACCCCAGGGCTACGCAGTATTTT

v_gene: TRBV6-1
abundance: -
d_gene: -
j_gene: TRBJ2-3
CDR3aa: CASTGLRGGGGLPTQYF
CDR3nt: TGTGCCAGCACCGGCCTTCGCGGGGGAGGGGGTCTGCCTACGCAGTATTTT

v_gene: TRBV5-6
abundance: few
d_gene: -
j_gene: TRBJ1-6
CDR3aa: CASSATRVAYNSPLHF
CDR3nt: TGTGCCAGCAGCGCTACCAGGGTAGCCTATAATTCACCCCTCCACTTT

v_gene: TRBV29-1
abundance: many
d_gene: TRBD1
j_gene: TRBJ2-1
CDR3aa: CSVGTGAYGVGQFF
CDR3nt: TGCAGCGTAGGGACAGGTGCCTACGGGGTCGGGCAGTTCTTC

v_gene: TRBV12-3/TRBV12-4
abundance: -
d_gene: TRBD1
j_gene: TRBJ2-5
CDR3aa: CASSQGQGMETQYF
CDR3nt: TGTGCCAGCAGTCAGGGACAGGGTATGGAGACCCAGTACTTC

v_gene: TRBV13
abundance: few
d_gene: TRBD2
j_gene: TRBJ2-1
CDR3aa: CASSLTTSGGGMGNEQFF
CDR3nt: TGTGCCAGCAGCCTCACGACCAGCGGGGGGGGAATGGGGAATGAGCAGTTCTTC

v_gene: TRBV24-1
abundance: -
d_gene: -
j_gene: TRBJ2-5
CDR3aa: CATSDLIGYQETQYF
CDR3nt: TGTGCCACCAGTGATTTGATAGGGTACCAAGAGACCCAGTACTTC

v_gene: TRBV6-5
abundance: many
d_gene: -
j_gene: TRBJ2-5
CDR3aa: CASSYTHGETQYF
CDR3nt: TGTGCCAGCAGTTACACCCATGGGGAGACCCAGTACTTC

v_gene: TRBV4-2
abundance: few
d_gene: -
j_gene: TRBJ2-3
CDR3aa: CASSQGLDQELAGDTQYF
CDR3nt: TGTGCCAGCAGCCAGGGGTTAGATCAAGAGTTAGCAGGGGATACGCAGTATTTT

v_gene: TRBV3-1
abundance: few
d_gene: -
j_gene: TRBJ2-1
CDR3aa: CASSQALAARGNEQFF
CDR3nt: TGTGCCAGCAGCCAAGCTCTAGCAGCAAGGGGGAATGAGCAGTTCTTC

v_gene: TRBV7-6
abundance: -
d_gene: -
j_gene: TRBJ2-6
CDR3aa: CASSLGEAGANVLTF
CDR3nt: TGTGCCAGCAGCTTAGGAGAGGCCGGGGCCAACGTCCTGACTTTC

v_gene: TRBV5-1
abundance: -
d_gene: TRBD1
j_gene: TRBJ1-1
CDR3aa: CASSLLTGSDTEAFF
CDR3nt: TGCGCCAGCAGCTTGTTGACAGGGAGTGACACTGAAGCTTTCTTT

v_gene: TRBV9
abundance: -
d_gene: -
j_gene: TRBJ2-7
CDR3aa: CASSVESSPRNEQYF
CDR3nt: TGTGCCAGCAGCGTAGAGAGTAGCCCTCGTAACGAGCAGTACTTC

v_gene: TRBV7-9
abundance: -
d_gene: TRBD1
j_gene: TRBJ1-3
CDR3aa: CASSRKQGETIYF
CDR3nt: TGTGCCAGCAGCCGGAAGCAGGGGGAAACCATATATTTT